Detailed here is one T cell receptor beta chain. The germline CDR1 and CDR2 sequences are SGHRS and YFSETQ. V trimming: 4 bases; J trimming: 7 bases; junction bases outside the gene matches: 8. The CDR3 extends over 14 amino acids. The record originates from a study of shared T cell receptors in the human thymus. This table comes from immunoSEQ multiplex PCR, and its TCRdb copy is limited to in-frame clones, with some not included. Found here are 500,000 to 750,000 clones, around 89% of them singletons; the top ten hold 0.0095% to 0.013%. The same data also went into a second study, on human thymus T cells. That investigation notes: During corrective heart surgery, resections were taken, and the thymus tissue came from them.

V and J are TRBV5-1 and TRBJ1-2; TRBD1 agrees at 9 bases. Sequenced: thymocytes. The clonotype originates from a boy in the first two years of life with a congenital heart defect. The CDR3 bases are TGCGCCAGCAGCCAAGGACAGGGGACGATTGGCTACACCTTC. It yields the protein CASSQGQGTIGYTF.